One sample yielded the 8 T cell receptor beta chains listed below, sequenced in a study of blood T cells in healthy people across ages. Primers used in a second PCR of about 7 to 12 cycles were a sample-barcoded 5' primer and a J-beta primer mix. TCRdb used MiXCR to reprocess the 5' RACE reads, holding one entry per CDR3 protein. The sample comprises roughly 680,000 distinct CDR3 sequences, approximately 21% of which are singletons, and 3% to 4% rests with the top ten. Sequenced material: blood. The source is a man in his 70s in good health.

This clonotype was seen a few times. V gene TRBV7-9 combines with J gene TRBJ1-4; D gene uncertain. Germline CDR1 reads SEHNR; CDR2 reads FQNEAQ (reference sequence). This CDR3 has 17 residues. Trimming cost V 5 bases and J 0 bases, with 16 bases left between them. This chain's CDR3 is CASSQVYELTTNEKLFF. The CDR3 coding sequence is TGTGCCAGCAGCCAAGTCTACGAGCTCACAACTAATGAAAAACTGTTTTTT.

This clonotype was recorded a few times. The V gene is TRBV3-1, the J gene TRBJ2-3; D remains ambiguous. The CDR3 totals 14 residues. V was shortened by 3 bases and J by 8 bases, with 15 bases between the two germline ends. The germline V gene has CDR1 LGHDT and CDR2 YNNKEL (reference sequence). Here the CDR3 reads CASSHEAGPGTQYF. DNA of the CDR3: TGTGCCAGCAGCCATGAGGCCGGCCCCGGTACGCAGTATTTT.

This chain links TRBV5-1 with TRBJ2-1; D gene uncertain. Trimming removed 4 bases at V and 3 bases at J, with 14 bases between. CDR1 and CDR2 (germline): SGHRS, YFSETQ. The CDR3 covers 15 residues. CDR3 DNA sequence: TGCGCCAGCAGCCTAGGCGCTACCTTCTACAATGAGCAGTTCTTC. As protein: CASSLGATFYNEQFF.

This chain joins TRBV3-1 and TRBJ2-7; perhaps TRBD1 as D (6 bases). The CDR3 runs 15 residues. Looked up from germline, CDR1 is LGHDT and CDR2 is YNNKEL (reference sequence). V lost 1 base and J lost 2, with 12 bases in between. The CDR3 sequence is CASSQGRTAPYEQYF. The CDR3 bases are TGTGCCAGCAGCCAAGGCCGGACAGCCCCCTACGAGCAGTACTTC.

The chain links TRBV6-6 to TRBJ2-1; TRBD1 agrees at 9 bases. The J call may be faulty, since TRBJ2-7 better matches the DNA end. Germline V gene sequence: CDR1 MNHNY, CDR2 SVGAGI (reference sequence). The CDR3 sequence is 15 residues long. CDR3 nucleotides: TGTGCCAGCAGTTACCACCGGGACAGGGCTTACGAGCAGTACTTC. Protein sequence: CASSYHRDRAYEQYF.

This clonotype was observed a handful of times. V gene TRBV9 combines with J gene TRBJ2-3, with D possibly matching TRBD2 (5 bases). CDR1 is SGDLS and CDR2 is YYNGEE in the germline V gene. The V and J ends lost 1 base and 6 bases respectively, with 18 bases between them. The CDR3 is 16 residues long. The CDR3 reads CASSVKEARGLDTQYF. As DNA, the CDR3 is TGTGCCAGCAGCGTAAAAGAAGCGCGAGGGTTGGATACGCAGTATTTT.

To note about this clonotype: The junction and the germline gene differ at one end; a read error may be behind it. V is TRBV2 and J is TRBJ2-5; D uncertain. Per the germline V gene, CDR1 is SNHLY and CDR2 is FYNNEI. The CDR3 runs to 15 residues. This CDR3 reads CASSEALADQETQHF. The CDR3 region has the DNA TGTGCCAGCAGTGAAGCGCTGGCGGATCAAGAGACCCAGCACTTC.

A remark on this clonotype: An end of the junction does not agree with germline; a read error may underlie this. The chain joins TRBV2 to TRBJ2-1, with 7 bases aligning to TRBD2. The CDR3 loop spans 12 amino acids. The germline gives CDR1 SNHLY, CDR2 FYNNEI. The CDR3 DNA reads TGTGCCAGCAGTTGGGGGGGGAATGAGCAGCTCTTC. The encoded protein is CASSWGGNEQLF.